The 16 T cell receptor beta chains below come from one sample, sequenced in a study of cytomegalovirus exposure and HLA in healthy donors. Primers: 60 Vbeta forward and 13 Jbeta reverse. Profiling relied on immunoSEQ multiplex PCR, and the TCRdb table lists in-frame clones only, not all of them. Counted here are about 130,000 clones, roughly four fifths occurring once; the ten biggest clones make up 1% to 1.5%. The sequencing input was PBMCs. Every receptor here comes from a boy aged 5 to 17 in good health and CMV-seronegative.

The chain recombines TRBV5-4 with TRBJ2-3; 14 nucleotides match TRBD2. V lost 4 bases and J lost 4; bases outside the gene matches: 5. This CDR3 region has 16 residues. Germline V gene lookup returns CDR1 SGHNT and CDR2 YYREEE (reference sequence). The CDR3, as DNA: TGTGCCAGCAGCGGGACTAGCGGGAGAGGGCCAGATACGCAGTATTTT. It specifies CASSGTSGRGPDTQYF.

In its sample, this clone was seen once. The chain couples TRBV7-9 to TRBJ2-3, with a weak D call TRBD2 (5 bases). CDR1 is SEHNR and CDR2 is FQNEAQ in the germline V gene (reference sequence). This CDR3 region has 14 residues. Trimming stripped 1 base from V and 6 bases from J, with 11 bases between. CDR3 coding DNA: TGTGCCAGCAGCTTAGAGGGAGAGACGGATACGCAGTATTTT. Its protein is CASSLEGETDTQYF.

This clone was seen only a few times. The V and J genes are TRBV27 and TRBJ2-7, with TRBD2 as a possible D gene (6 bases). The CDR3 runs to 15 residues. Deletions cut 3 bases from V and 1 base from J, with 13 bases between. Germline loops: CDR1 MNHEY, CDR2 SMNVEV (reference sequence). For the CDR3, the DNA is TGTGCCAGCAGTTTCCTGCGGGAAAAGTCCTACGAGCAGTACTTC. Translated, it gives CASSFLREKSYEQYF.

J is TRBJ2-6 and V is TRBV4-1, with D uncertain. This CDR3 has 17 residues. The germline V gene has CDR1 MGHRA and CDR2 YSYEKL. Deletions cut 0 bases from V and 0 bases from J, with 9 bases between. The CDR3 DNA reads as TGCGCCAGCAGCCAAGATCGTTTTCCCTCTGGGGCCAACGTCCTGACTTTC. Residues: CASSQDRFPSGANVLTF.

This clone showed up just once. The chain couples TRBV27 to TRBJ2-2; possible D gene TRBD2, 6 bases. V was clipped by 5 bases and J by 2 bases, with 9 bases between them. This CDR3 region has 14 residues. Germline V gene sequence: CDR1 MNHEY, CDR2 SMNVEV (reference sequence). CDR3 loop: CASSAGLNTGELFF. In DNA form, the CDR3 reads TGTGCCAGCAGTGCGGGACTTAACACCGGGGAGCTGTTTTTT.

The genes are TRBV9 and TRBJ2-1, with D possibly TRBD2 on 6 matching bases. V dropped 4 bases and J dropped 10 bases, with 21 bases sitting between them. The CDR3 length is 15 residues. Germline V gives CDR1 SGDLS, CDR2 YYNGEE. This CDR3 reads CASSSTGTPDEEQFF. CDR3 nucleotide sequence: TGTGCCAGCAGCTCTACCGGGACTCCCGACGAAGAGCAGTTCTTC.

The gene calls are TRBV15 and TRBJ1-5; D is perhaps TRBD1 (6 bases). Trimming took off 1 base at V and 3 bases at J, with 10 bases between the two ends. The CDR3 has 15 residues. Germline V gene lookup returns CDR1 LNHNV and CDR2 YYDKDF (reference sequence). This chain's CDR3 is CATSRGRGSNQPQHF. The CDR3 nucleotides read TGTGCCACCAGCAGAGGCAGGGGATCCAATCAGCCCCAGCATTTT.

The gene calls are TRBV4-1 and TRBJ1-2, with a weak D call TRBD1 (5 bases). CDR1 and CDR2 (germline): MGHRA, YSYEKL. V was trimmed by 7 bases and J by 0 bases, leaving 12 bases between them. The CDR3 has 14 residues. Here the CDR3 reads CASTSPGANYGYTF. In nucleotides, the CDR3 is TGCGCCAGCACCAGCCCGGGGGCTAACTATGGCTACACCTTC.

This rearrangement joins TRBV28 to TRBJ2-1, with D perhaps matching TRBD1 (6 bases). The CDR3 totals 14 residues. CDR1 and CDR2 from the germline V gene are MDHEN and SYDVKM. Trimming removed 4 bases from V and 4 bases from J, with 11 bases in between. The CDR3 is CASSSGQSYNEQFF. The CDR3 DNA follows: TGTGCCAGCAGTTCCGGACAGTCTTACAATGAGCAGTTCTTC.

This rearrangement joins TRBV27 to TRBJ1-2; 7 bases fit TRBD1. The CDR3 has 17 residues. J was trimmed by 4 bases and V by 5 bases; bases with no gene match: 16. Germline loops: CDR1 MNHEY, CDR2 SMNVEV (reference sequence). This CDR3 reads CASSVQGGAIGGYGYTF. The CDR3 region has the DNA TGTGCCAGCAGTGTTCAAGGGGGCGCGATTGGAGGCTATGGCTACACCTTC.

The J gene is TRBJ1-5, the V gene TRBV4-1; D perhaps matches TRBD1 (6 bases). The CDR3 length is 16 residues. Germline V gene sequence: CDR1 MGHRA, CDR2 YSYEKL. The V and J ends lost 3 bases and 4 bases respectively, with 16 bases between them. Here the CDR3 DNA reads TGCGCCAGCAGCCACCCTTCAGGGGTTCTTAATCAGCCCCAGCATTTT. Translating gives CASSHPSGVLNQPQHF.

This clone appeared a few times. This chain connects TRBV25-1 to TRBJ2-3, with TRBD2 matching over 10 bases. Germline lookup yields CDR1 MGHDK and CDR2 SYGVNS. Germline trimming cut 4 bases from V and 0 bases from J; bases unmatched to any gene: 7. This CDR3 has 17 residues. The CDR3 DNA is TGTGCCAGCAGTGCGCCATCGACTAGCGGGAGCACAGATACGCAGTATTTT. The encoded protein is CASSAPSTSGSTDTQYF.

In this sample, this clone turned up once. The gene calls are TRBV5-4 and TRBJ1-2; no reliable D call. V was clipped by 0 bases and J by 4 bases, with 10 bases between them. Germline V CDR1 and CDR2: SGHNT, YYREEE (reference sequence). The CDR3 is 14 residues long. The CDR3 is CASSLGLGSYGYTF. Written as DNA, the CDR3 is TGTGCCAGCAGCTTGGGGCTTGGGAGCTATGGCTACACCTTC.

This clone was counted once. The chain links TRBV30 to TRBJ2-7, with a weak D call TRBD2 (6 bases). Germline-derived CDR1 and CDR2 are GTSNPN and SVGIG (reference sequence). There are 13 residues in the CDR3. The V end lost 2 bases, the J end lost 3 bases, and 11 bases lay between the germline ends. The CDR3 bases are TGTGCCTGGAGTCTAAAGGGAGGCTACGAGCAGTACTTC. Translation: CAWSLKGGYEQYF.

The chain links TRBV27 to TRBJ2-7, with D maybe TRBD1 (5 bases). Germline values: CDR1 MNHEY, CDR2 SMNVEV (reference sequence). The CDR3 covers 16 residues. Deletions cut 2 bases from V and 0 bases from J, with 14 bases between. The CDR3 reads CASSLRGPDSSYEQYF. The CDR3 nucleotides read TGTGCCAGCAGTTTAAGGGGCCCCGATTCCTCCTACGAGCAGTACTTC.

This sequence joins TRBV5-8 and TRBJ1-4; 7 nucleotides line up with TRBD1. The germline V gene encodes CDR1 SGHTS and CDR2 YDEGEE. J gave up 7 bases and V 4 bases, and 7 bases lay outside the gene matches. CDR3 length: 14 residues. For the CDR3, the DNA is TGTGCCAGCAGCGTACAGGGGAGGAGTGAAAAACTGTTTTTT. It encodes CASSVQGRSEKLFF.